Presented here are 30 T cell receptor beta chains from one specimen sequenced in a study of blood T cell repertoires in COVID-19. Sequencing was performed with immunoSEQ multiplex PCR; in TCRdb, only in-frame clones are kept and a portion is missing. This sample has 39,000 or so clones; about four fifths occur once, and the top ten carry about 40%. Sequences were obtained from peripheral blood. All receptors come from a man aged 35-49 years with active or convalescent COVID-19.

The rearrangement joins TRBV5-1 to TRBJ2-1; D is possibly TRBD2 (6 bases). The CDR3 is made up of 15 amino acids. V dropped 7 bases and J dropped 0 bases, with 14 bases sitting between them. Germline V lookup: CDR1 SGHRS, CDR2 YFSETQ. The DNA of the CDR3 is TGCGCCAGCTTCGGAGGGTCCAGCTCCTACAATGAGCAGTTCTTC. It codes for CASFGGSSSYNEQFF.

J is TRBJ1-2 and V is TRBV5-6; 7 positions agree with TRBD1. Germline V gene sequence: CDR1 SGHDT, CDR2 YYEEEE. The CDR3 extends over 15 amino acids. V lost 1 base to trimming and J lost 11 bases; unmatched junction nucleotides: 14. The CDR3 nucleotides are TGTGCCAGCAGCTTGAGAGGCGGGACAGCTATGGTGTACACCTTC. Protein product: CASSLRGGTAMVYTF.

The chain is built from TRBV6-6 and TRBJ1-2; perhaps TRBD1 as D (6 bases). The germline gives CDR1 MNHNY, CDR2 SVGAGI (reference sequence). The CDR3 length is 17 residues. The V end lost 5 bases, the J end lost 8 bases, and 27 bases lay between the germline ends. CDR3 nucleotide sequence: TGTGCCAGCAGTCCGGCCCCTCGGGGGGGACATTATGTCGGCTACACCTTC. This translates into CASSPAPRGGHYVGYTF.

The chain recombines TRBV5-4 with TRBJ1-1; 8 bases map to TRBD1. V dropped 3 bases and J dropped 1; count of bases not matched to a gene: 5. The CDR3 has 15 residues. Germline V gene data show CDR1 as SGHNT and CDR2 as YYREEE (reference sequence). CDR3 loop: CASSYRGGGNTEAFF. DNA for the CDR3: TGTGCCAGCAGCTACAGGGGGGGTGGGAACACTGAAGCTTTCTTT.

J is TRBJ2-2 and V is TRBV5-6; 9 nucleotides line up with TRBD2. CDR1 SGHDT and CDR2 YYEEEE come from the germline V gene. CDR3 length: 17 residues. V gave up 4 bases and J gave up 1 base; unmatched junction bases: 8. This chain's CDR3 is CASSPGLAIGNTGELFF. CDR3 sequence (DNA): TGTGCCAGCAGCCCTGGACTAGCGATTGGGAACACCGGGGAGCTGTTTTTT.

V usage is TRBV19 and J usage is TRBJ2-1, with D maybe TRBD1 (6 bases). This CDR3 is 14 amino acids long. CDR1 is LNHDA, CDR2 SQIVND, per germline (reference sequence). Trimming took 5 bases from V and 7 from J, leaving 15 bases between them. The CDR3: CASSLTHRDNEQFF. CDR3 DNA: TGTGCCAGTAGTTTAACCCACAGGGATAATGAGCAGTTCTTC.

The chain uses TRBV19 and TRBJ1-5; D gene ambiguous. CDR3 size: 11 residues. Germline V gene sequence: CDR1 LNHDA, CDR2 SQIVND (reference sequence). V was trimmed by 2 bases and J by 9 bases, leaving 5 bases between them. The CDR3 DNA sequence: TGTGCCAGTAGTATACCAGGGCCCCAGCATTTT. This translates into CASSIPGPQHF.

This chain connects TRBV7-9 to TRBJ1-3, with TRBD1 identical over 7 bases. This CDR3 has 15 amino acids. V shed 6 bases and J 7 bases; nucleotides not matched to a gene: 12. Germline values: CDR1 SEHNR, CDR2 FQNEAQ (reference sequence). CDR3 bases: TGTGCCAGCAGTACGGACGAGGGGGCGGGGAACACCATATATTTT. Protein: CASSTDEGAGNTIYF.

This sequence joins TRBV18 and TRBJ1-6; 9 nucleotides match TRBD1. The CDR3 has 14 amino acids. Trimming took 3 bases from V and 9 from J; bases not matched to a gene: 3. Per the germline V gene, CDR1 is KGHSH and CDR2 is LQKENI. CDR3 coding DNA: TGTGCCAGCTCACCCGACAGGGGGAGTTCACCCCTCCACTTT. Its protein is CASSPDRGSSPLHF.

This chain uses TRBV9 with TRBJ1-6; possible D gene TRBD1, 5 bases. The CDR3 spans 16 residues. The V and J ends lost 0 bases and 4 bases respectively, with 11 bases between them. CDR1 is SGDLS and CDR2 is YYNGEE in the germline V gene. The CDR3 sequence is CASSVGKEGYNSPLHF. In DNA, the CDR3 is TGTGCCAGCAGCGTAGGAAAGGAGGGGTATAATTCACCCCTCCACTTT.

The V gene is TRBV14, the J gene TRBJ2-7; D is unclear. Looked up from germline, CDR1 is SGHDN and CDR2 is FVKESK. The CDR3 consists of 12 residues. V lost 4 bases and J 3 bases, leaving 7 bases between the germline ends. The CDR3 protein is CASSPGYYEQYF. Here the CDR3 DNA reads TGTGCCAGCAGCCCCGGGTACTACGAGCAGTACTTC.

In DNA, the CDR3 is TGTGCCAGCAGCCAAGATTGGGTCAGGGAAGAAGAGGCTTTCTTT. Residues: CASSQDWVREEEAFF. The genes are TRBV4-2 and TRBJ1-1; D is perhaps TRBD1 (5 bases). Germline V gene sequence: CDR1 LGHNA, CDR2 YNFKEQ. The CDR3 runs 15 residues. V was pared by 0 bases and J by 11 bases, with 19 bases between.

This chain links TRBV30 with TRBJ1-2; 8 positions agree with TRBD1. The germline CDR1 and CDR2 sequences are GTSNPN and SVGIG (reference sequence). This CDR3 has 16 amino acids. The junction had 7 bases not matched to a gene; V was cut back by 1 base and J by 0 bases. The CDR3 region is CAWSDVRGLANYGYTF. CDR3 bases: TGTGCCTGGAGTGACGTCAGGGGGCTAGCTAACTATGGCTACACCTTC.

This chain joins TRBV11-3 and TRBJ2-5; 8 nucleotides agree with TRBD1. The CDR3 is made up of 14 amino acids. Germline V gene sequence: CDR1 SGHNT, CDR2 YENEEA. Trimming cost V 5 bases and J 1 base; bases outside gene matches: 3. The CDR3 region is CASSKGQGQETQYF. CDR3 in DNA: TGTGCCAGCAGCAAAGGACAGGGCCAAGAGACCCAGTACTTC.

The chain joins TRBV30 to TRBJ2-7; D may be TRBD1 (6 bases). Germline V gene data show CDR1 as GTSNPN and CDR2 as SVGIG (reference sequence). V lost 3 bases to trimming and J lost 0 bases, with 6 bases between them. The CDR3 is made up of 12 amino acids. CDR3 bases: TGTGCCTGGAGAGGGGGCTCCTACGAGCAGTACTTC. This encodes CAWRGGSYEQYF.

This chain links TRBV7-9 with TRBJ1-1; D not certain. V was trimmed by 6 bases and J by 5 bases, leaving 19 bases between them. This CDR3 is built from 15 residues. The germline CDR1 and CDR2 sequences are SEHNR and FQNEAQ (reference sequence). The chain's CDR3 is CASSSPVEGGTEAFF. In DNA form, the CDR3 reads TGTGCCAGCAGTTCCCCGGTTGAGGGTGGAACTGAAGCTTTCTTT.

The chain recombines TRBV5-1 with TRBJ1-5; 9 positions match TRBD1. CDR1 is SGHRS and CDR2 is YFSETQ in the germline V gene. CDR3 length: 15 residues. V lost 4 bases, J lost 1 base, and 3 bases stayed unmatched. CDR3 in amino acids: CASSRTGDSNQPQHF. As DNA, the CDR3 is TGCGCCAGCAGCCGGACAGGGGACAGCAATCAGCCCCAGCATTTT.

The J gene is TRBJ2-2, the V gene TRBV11-3; 7 positions match TRBD1. Germline lookup yields CDR1 SGHNT and CDR2 YENEEA. Germline trimming cut 7 bases from V and 2 bases from J; bases unmatched to any gene: 4. CDR3 length: 14 residues. Written as DNA, the CDR3 is TGTGCCAGCAACCGACAGGGCAACACCGGGGAGCTGTTTTTT. Protein: CASNRQGNTGELFF. The full variable domain, rest sourced from reference TRBV11-3 and TRBJ2-2, is EAGVVQSPRYKIIEKKQPVAFWCNPISGHNTLYWYLQNLGQGPELLIRYENEEAVDDSQLPKDRFSAERLKGVDSTLKIQPAELGDSAVYLCASNRQGNTGELFFGEGSRLTVL.

The V call is TRBV7-8, the J call TRBJ2-5, with D possibly TRBD2 on 6 matching bases. Trimming left V 5 bases short and J 2 bases short, with 9 bases between. The CDR3 is made up of 13 amino acids. Germline V lookup: CDR1 SGHVS, CDR2 FQNEAQ. The CDR3 loop reads CASSRTIQETQYF. The CDR3 region has the DNA TGTGCCAGCAGCCGGACTATACAAGAGACCCAGTACTTC.

The chain employs TRBV10-3 and TRBJ1-2; D gene ambiguous. The CDR3 totals 12 residues. Germline CDR1 and CDR2: ENHRY and SYGVKD. Trimming took off 6 bases at V and 8 bases at J, with 13 bases between the two ends. The CDR3 reads CAIRELGAGYTF. DNA for the CDR3: TGTGCCATCAGGGAGCTGGGAGCAGGCTACACCTTC.

V gene TRBV12-3 or TRBV12-4 combines with J gene TRBJ2-1, with D possibly matching TRBD2 (6 bases). Trimming took 7 bases from V and 7 from J, leaving 8 bases between them. The CDR3 is 11 amino acids. CDR3 nucleotides: TGTGCCAGCACCGCGGGGAATGAGCAGTTCTTC. This encodes CASTAGNEQFF.

This rearrangement joins TRBV7-9 to TRBJ2-2; TRBD1 aligns across 12 bases. After removal of 6 bases from V and 7 bases from J, the junction contained 6 bases not matched to a gene. The length of the CDR3 is 15 residues. The V gene's germline CDR1 is SEHNR and CDR2 FQNEAQ (reference sequence). Written as DNA, the CDR3 is TGTGCCAGCAGTCTGGGGACAGGGGGCTACGGGGAGCTGTTTTTT. It yields the protein CASSLGTGGYGELFF.

The chain is built from TRBV28 and TRBJ1-6; D perhaps matches TRBD1 (5 bases). The CDR3 has 14 amino acids. Trimming pared 3 bases from V and 9 bases from J, leaving 12 bases between. In germline, CDR1 is MDHEN, CDR2 SYDVKM. CDR3 nucleotide sequence: TGTGCCAGCAGTTTGGCAGGGCTCTTTTCACCCCTCCACTTT. It translates to CASSLAGLFSPLHF.

The CDR3 protein is CASSEAENTGYTF. The CDR3 DNA reads TGTGCCAGCAGTGAAGCGGAGAATACGGGCTACACCTTC. The chain joins TRBV6-1 to TRBJ1-2; D not certain. Per the germline V gene, CDR1 is MNHNS and CDR2 is SASEGT. The CDR3 is 13 amino acids. The V gene lost 0 bases and the J gene lost 8 bases, with 10 bases spanning the gap.

The rearrangement joins TRBV7-4 to TRBJ2-1; D ambiguous. Germline CDR1 reads SGHVT; CDR2 reads SQSDAQ. Trimming removed 3 bases at V and 2 bases at J, with 11 bases between. This CDR3 comprises 15 residues. Here the CDR3 reads CASSFSDLTYNEQFF. The CDR3 DNA is TGTGCCAGCAGCTTCAGCGATTTAACCTACAATGAGCAGTTCTTC.

This clone was counted only a few times. V and J are TRBV7-9 and TRBJ1-1; 7 bases align to TRBD1. The CDR3 is made up of 17 amino acids. Germline CDR1 reads SEHNR; CDR2 reads FQNEAQ (reference sequence). The V segment lost 6 bases and the J segment 1 base; nucleotides outside the gene matches: 14. The CDR3 nucleotides are TGTGCCAGCAGTACCCAAAACCCGACAGGGCCGAACACTGAAGCTTTCTTT. Translating it yields CASSTQNPTGPNTEAFF.

Concerning this clone itself: The junction differs from germline at one of its ends, possibly a read error. The chain combines TRBV12-3 or TRBV12-4 with TRBJ1-5; D call uncertain. The CDR3 loop spans 12 amino acids. CDR3: CASGLGDQPQHF. Here the CDR3 DNA reads TGTGCCAGCGGTTTAGGAGATCAGCCCCAGCATTTT.

The chain combines TRBV5-1 with TRBJ2-3; TRBD2 agrees at 11 bases. Trimming cost V 4 bases and J 6 bases; bases outside gene matches: 13. The CDR3 has 17 residues. CDR1 is SGHRS, CDR2 YFSETQ, per germline. CDR3 sequence (DNA): TGCGCCAGCAGCAGAACCGGGACTAGCGGTCTGGGGGATACGCAGTATTTT. As protein: CASSRTGTSGLGDTQYF. Full variable domain (remainder filled in from reference TRBV5-1 and TRBJ2-3): KAGVTQTPRYLIKTRGQQVTLSCSPISGHRSVSWYQQTPGQGLQFLFEYFSETQRNKGNFPGRFSGRQFSNSRSEMNVSTLELGDSALYLCASSRTGTSGLGDTQYFGPGTRLTVL.

This chain connects TRBV6-4 to TRBJ2-3, with D possibly matching TRBD2 (6 bases). Germline V gene data show CDR1 as MRHNA and CDR2 as SNTAGT. There are 14 residues in the CDR3. The V and J ends lost 6 bases and 2 bases respectively, with 12 bases between them. DNA of the CDR3: TGTGCCAGCAGCGAACGGGGGTCCACAGATACGCAGTATTTT. Protein product: CASSERGSTDTQYF.

The CDR3 sequence: CASRGQGFNSPLHF. CDR3 bases: TGTGCCAGCAGGGGACAGGGTTTCAATTCACCCCTCCACTTT. This chain connects TRBV6-4 to TRBJ1-6, with TRBD1 matching over 9 bases. Germline assignment: CDR1 MRHNA and CDR2 SNTAGT. The CDR3 has 14 amino acids. Trimming removed 6 bases from V and 7 bases from J; junction bases left unmatched: 4.